This paragraph covers one TCR beta chain sequence. Antigen unknown. The data were taken from a study of beta chain features in type 1 diabetes. Study-level results: TCRB CDR3 length was moderately but significantly reduced in all four CD4+ subsets of Type 1 diabetes patients. Whether TCRB rearrangement is influenced by HLA type went unresolved here.

Every bit of the isolated RNA underwent reverse transcription, so sequencing read expressed TCRB transcripts. Reads from naive, central memory and regulatory T cell samples averaged around 3.7 million. Here immunoSEQ multiplex PCR was the method, and the copy in TCRdb shows in-frame clones only, minus some. Of about 330,000 clones in the sample, 8% to 13% are singletons; the top ten hold 0.015%. This TCR came from a woman aged 25 to 39 in good health. Sequences were obtained from naive CD4+ T cells from blood.

The CDR3 here is CASRNSYQETQYF. CDR3 nucleotides: TGTGCCAGCAGAAACAGTTACCAAGAGACCCAGTACTTC. The J gene is TRBJ2-5, the V gene TRBV27, with D unresolved. Trimming left V 6 bases short and J 0 bases short, with 8 bases between. Germline V gene lookup returns CDR1 MNHEY and CDR2 SMNVEV (reference sequence). There are 13 residues in the CDR3.